These 27 T cell receptor beta chains were all obtained from the same sample, sequenced in a study of blood T cell repertoires in COVID-19 (dated by TCRdb to 2019 to 2021). Library preparation used the immunoSEQ multiplex PCR assay. What TCRdb holds here is the immuneACCESS table cut down to in-frame rearrangements. Part of the clones is not present; checked against another copy, under half of the missing clones reflect an unresolved V gene, and the others are unexplained. The sample records 110,000 or so clones, 70% to 90% of which are singletons. The ten largest clones capture 3% to 3.5% of the sample. The sample comprised peripheral blood. The receptors here all came from a man in his forties with acute or convalescent COVID-19.

This rearrangement joins TRBV2 to TRBJ1-6, with D tentatively TRBD1 (5 bases). CDR1 and CDR2 from the germline V gene are SNHLY and FYNNEI. The CDR3 length is 14 residues. Between the trimmed V and J ends, which lost 10 bases and 9 bases, there was a span of 19 bases. The CDR3 reads CATTRGTPGSPLHF. The DNA for the CDR3 is TGTGCCACCACTCGGGGGACGCCGGGTTCACCCCTCCACTTT. The full variable domain, with the rest looked up from reference TRBV2 and TRBJ1-6, is EPEVTQTPSHQVTQMGQEVILRCVPISNHLYFYWYRQILGQKVEFLVSFYNNEISEKSEIFDDQFSVERPDGSNFTLKIRSTKLEDSAMYFCATTRGTPGSPLHFGNGTRLTVT.

The V call is TRBV3-1 (or the pseudogene TRBV3-2), the J call TRBJ1-3, with D hard to call. Germline CDR1 is LGHDT and CDR2 is YNNKEL (reference sequence). This CDR3 has 14 residues. Trimming stripped 0 bases from V and 3 bases from J, with 6 bases between. The CDR3 DNA reads as TGTGCCAGCAGCCAAGATCTTTTTGGAAACACCATATATTTT. Protein: CASSQDLFGNTIYF.

Relative to its sample, this clone is medium-sized. V and J are TRBV24-1 and TRBJ2-2, with D unclear. The V end lost 3 bases, the J end lost 1 base, and 11 bases lay between the germline ends. The germline V gene has CDR1 KGHDR and CDR2 SFDVKD. The CDR3 runs to 16 residues. The CDR3 reads CATSDSRSGNTGELFF. As DNA, the CDR3 is TGTGCCACCAGTGATAGTAGGTCAGGGAACACCGGGGAGCTGTTTTTT.

The chain carries TRBV15 and TRBJ2-7, with TRBD1 matching over 7 bases. Per the germline V gene, CDR1 is LNHNV and CDR2 is YYDKDF (reference sequence). V was clipped by 7 bases and J by 0 bases; unmatched bases: 6. The CDR3 consists of 14 residues. DNA of the CDR3: TGTGCCACCAAATGGGACAGCTTCTCCTACGAGCAGTACTTC. Residues: CATKWDSFSYEQYF. The whole variable domain, remainder taken from reference TRBV15 and TRBJ2-7, is DAMVIQNPRYQVTQFGKPVTLSCSQTLNHNVMYWYQQKSSQAPKLLFHYYDKDFNNEADTPDNFQSRRPNTSFCFLDIRSPGLGDTAMYLCATKWDSFSYEQYFGPGTRLTVT.

This chain joins TRBV27 and TRBJ2-7; 12 bases fit TRBD2. J gave up 0 bases and V 4 bases, and 1 base lay outside the gene matches. The CDR3 extends over 15 amino acids. Germline CDR1 and CDR2: MNHEY and SMNVEV (reference sequence). CDR3 loop: CASSSTSGGSYEQYF. The CDR3 region has the DNA TGTGCCAGCAGTTCGACTAGCGGGGGCTCCTACGAGCAGTACTTC.

This chain links TRBV11-2 with TRBJ1-1; D remains unclear. Germline V lookup: CDR1 SGHAT, CDR2 FQNNGV. Trimming stripped 2 bases from V and 4 bases from J, with 11 bases between. The CDR3 length is 14 residues. Here the CDR3 DNA reads TGTGCCAGCAGCTTATTAGCCGGTTCCACTGAAGCTTTCTTT. Encoded protein: CASSLLAGSTEAFF.

This sequence joins TRBV27 and TRBJ1-1; D uncertain. The CDR3 runs 13 residues. Germline-derived CDR1 and CDR2 are MNHEY and SMNVEV (reference sequence). V lost 7 bases and J lost 1, with 10 bases in between. CDR3 in DNA: TGTGCCAGCAACTACTCGGAGAACACTGAAGCTTTCTTT. It codes for CASNYSENTEAFF.

The chain employs TRBV9 and TRBJ2-7; 10 bases are shared with TRBD1. This CDR3 has 15 amino acids. The V gene's germline CDR1 is SGDLS and CDR2 YYNGEE. The V segment lost 3 bases and the J segment 3 bases; nucleotides outside the gene matches: 6. The CDR3 loop reads CASSGGQGVIYEQYF. CDR3 sequence (DNA): TGTGCCAGCAGCGGCGGACAGGGGGTAATCTACGAGCAGTACTTC.

V usage is TRBV7-3 and J usage is TRBJ2-2; D might be TRBD1 (6 bases). V lost 4 bases, J lost 2 bases, and 14 bases lay in between. This CDR3 is built from 16 residues. Germline CDR1 is SGHTA and CDR2 is FQGTGA. The CDR3 protein is CASSSPRDNNTGELFF. The CDR3 DNA reads as TGTGCCAGCAGCTCCCCCCGGGACAACAACACCGGGGAGCTGTTTTTT.

This clone was observed a few times. V is TRBV11-2 and J is TRBJ1-4; D remains ambiguous. Looked up from germline, CDR1 is SGHAT and CDR2 is FQNNGV. CDR3 size: 14 residues. V dropped 5 bases and J dropped 2 bases, with 9 bases sitting between them. The CDR3 nucleotides are TGTGCCAGCAGCCCTCGGCGGACTAATGAAAAACTGTTTTTT. It yields the protein CASSPRRTNEKLFF.

J is TRBJ1-6 and V is TRBV2; possible D gene TRBD1, 5 bases. V lost 4 bases, J lost 7 bases, and 14 bases lay in between. The germline V gene has CDR1 SNHLY and CDR2 FYNNEI. CDR3 length equals 15 residues. The CDR3 loop is CASSGGVVRNSPLHF. The CDR3 DNA reads TGTGCCAGCAGTGGGGGGGTAGTTCGGAATTCACCCCTCCACTTT.

The V call is TRBV5-1, the J call TRBJ2-1, with unresolved D. The germline CDR1 and CDR2 sequences are SGHRS and YFSETQ. With 0 bases removed from V and 6 bases from J, the gap between germline ends came to 7 bases. The CDR3 extends over 13 amino acids. The CDR3 is CASSLEYSNEQFF. The CDR3 DNA is TGCGCCAGCAGCTTGGAATACAGCAATGAGCAGTTCTTC.

The V gene is TRBV25-1, the J gene TRBJ1-6; tentative D call: TRBD1 (5 bases). Deletions cut 6 bases from V and 6 bases from J, with 15 bases between. The germline V gene encodes CDR1 MGHDK and CDR2 SYGVNS. The CDR3 has 15 amino acids. The CDR3 sequence is CASRSPGTTNSPLHF. DNA for the CDR3: TGTGCCAGCAGATCCCCCGGGACTACTAATTCACCCCTCCACTTT. Using reference TRBV25-1 and TRBJ1-6 for the parts outside the CDR3, the full variable domain is EADIYQTPRYLVIGTGKKITLECSQTMGHDKMYWYQQDPGMELHLIHYSYGVNSTEKGDLSSESTVSRIRTEHFPLTLESARPSHTSQYLCASRSPGTTNSPLHFGNGTRLTVT.

The V call is TRBV2, the J call TRBJ2-7, with 10 bases fitting TRBD2. The V segment lost 2 bases and the J segment 4 bases; nucleotides outside the gene matches: 5. The CDR3 extends over 15 amino acids. Per the germline V gene, CDR1 is SNHLY and CDR2 is FYNNEI. The CDR3 sequence: CASSENERGGYEQYF. The CDR3 DNA reads as TGTGCCAGCAGTGAAAACGAGCGGGGGGGTTACGAGCAGTACTTC.

CDR3 in amino acids: CAWKMDRAAGELFF. In nucleotides, the CDR3 is TGTGCCTGGAAGATGGACAGGGCGGCCGGGGAGCTGTTTTTT. The V and J genes are TRBV30 and TRBJ2-2; the match to TRBD1 covers 8 bases. The V segment lost 4 bases and the J segment 6 bases; nucleotides outside the gene matches: 7. Germline CDR1 reads GTSNPN; CDR2 reads SVGIG (reference sequence). The CDR3 runs 14 residues. The full variable domain, rest sourced from reference TRBV30 and TRBJ2-2, is SQTIHQWPATLVQPVGSPLSLECTVEGTSNPNLYWYRQAAGRGLQLLFYSVGIGQISSEVPQNLSASRPQDRQFILSSKKLLLSDSGFYLCAWKMDRAAGELFFGEGSRLTVL.

The chain combines TRBV3-1 (or the pseudogene TRBV3-2) with TRBJ1-2; the match to TRBD1 covers 10 bases. V was pared by 4 bases and J by 8 bases, with 10 bases of the junction left unmatched. CDR1 is LGHDT and CDR2 is YNNKEL in the germline V gene (reference sequence). This CDR3 is 15 amino acids long. CDR3 amino acids: CASSPGDRGAKGYTF. CDR3 coding DNA: TGTGCCAGCAGCCCCGGGGACAGGGGCGCGAAGGGCTACACCTTC.

The rearrangement joins TRBV25-1 to TRBJ2-1, with TRBD2 as a possible D gene (7 bases). In germline, CDR1 is MGHDK, CDR2 SYGVNS. There are 17 residues in the CDR3. With 3 bases removed from V and 5 bases from J, the gap between germline ends came to 20 bases. The CDR3 coding sequence is TGTGCCAGCAGTGATCCTTCCTGGGGGGGCCTTAACAATGAGCAGTTCTTC. Protein product: CASSDPSWGGLNNEQFF.

V is TRBV24-1 and J is TRBJ2-5; TRBD2 aligns across 7 bases. Germline assignment: CDR1 KGHDR and CDR2 SFDVKD. The CDR3 sequence is 15 residues long. V trimming: 9 bases; J trimming: 0 bases; junction bases outside the gene matches: 9. The CDR3 DNA reads as TGTGCCACCGAGGGTGGGGGAGGGTACCAAGAGACCCAGTACTTC. The encoded protein is CATEGGGGYQETQYF.

The chain links TRBV11-2 to TRBJ2-3; D is perhaps TRBD1 (6 bases). CDR1 and CDR2 (germline): SGHAT, FQNNGV. There are 17 residues in the CDR3. The V gene lost 6 bases and the J gene lost 0 bases, with 19 bases spanning the gap. The DNA of the CDR3 is TGTGCCAGCAGAGGATACAGGGCCGGTGGTAGCACAGATACGCAGTATTTT. Protein: CASRGYRAGGSTDTQYF.

The chain recombines TRBV6-1 with TRBJ2-7; D call uncertain. This CDR3 has 11 amino acids. V was trimmed by 0 bases and J by 10 bases, leaving 7 bases between them. The germline V gene encodes CDR1 MNHNS and CDR2 SASEGT. The CDR3 nucleotides read TGTGCCAGCAGTGAAGCCCCGGTTCAGTACTTC. Amino acids: CASSEAPVQYF.

The chain recombines TRBV3-1 (or the pseudogene TRBV3-2) with TRBJ2-1; D is uncertain. Trimming removed 2 bases from V and 5 bases from J, with 13 bases in between. Per germline, CDR1 LGHDT and CDR2 YNNKEL (reference sequence). CDR3 length equals 15 residues. The CDR3 nucleotides are TGTGCCAGCAGCCAATCCTCGACATTTCACAATGAGCAGTTCTTC. It yields the protein CASSQSSTFHNEQFF.

The chain combines TRBV5-6 with TRBJ2-4, with D unresolved. The germline V gene has CDR1 SGHDT and CDR2 YYEEEE. V was shortened by 0 bases and J by 15 bases, with 13 bases between the two germline ends. The CDR3 extends over 12 amino acids. CDR3 sequence: CASSLEPGHPYF. The CDR3 bases are TGTGCCAGCAGCTTGGAGCCAGGTCACCCGTACTTC.

This chain uses TRBV3-1 (or the pseudogene TRBV3-2) with TRBJ2-1, with TRBD2 matching 13 bases. Germline loops: CDR1 LGHDT, CDR2 YNNKEL (reference sequence). With V trimmed by 2 bases and J by 10 bases, 11 bases remained unmatched. CDR3 length: 17 residues. The CDR3 spells CASSQQGTSGMFSEQFF. In DNA, the CDR3 is TGTGCCAGCAGCCAACAGGGGACTAGCGGGATGTTCTCCGAGCAGTTCTTC.

The genes are TRBV7-2 and TRBJ1-1, with D tentatively TRBD1 (6 bases). Per germline, CDR1 SGHTA and CDR2 FQGNSA. This CDR3 is 15 amino acids long. V lost 3 bases and J 3 bases, leaving 14 bases between the germline ends. DNA of the CDR3: TGTGCCAGCAGCTTTCAACAGGACAGTTACACTGAAGCTTTCTTT. It translates to CASSFQQDSYTEAFF.

This chain joins TRBV5-1 and TRBJ1-1; maybe TRBD1 (6 bases). Germline assignment: CDR1 SGHRS and CDR2 YFSETQ. The CDR3 loop spans 14 amino acids. The ends were cut back, 8 bases at V and 3 bases at J, with 17 bases in the middle. CDR3 bases: TGCGCCAGTTTTACGGGGGGCGCGGACACTGAAGCTTTCTTT. This codes for CASFTGGADTEAFF.

The V call is TRBV6-1, the J call TRBJ1-5; tentative D call: TRBD1 (5 bases). V was shortened by 4 bases and J by 0 bases, with 16 bases between the two germline ends. CDR1 is MNHNS and CDR2 is SASEGT in the germline V gene. The length of the CDR3 is 17 residues. This CDR3 is CASSGRATGYSNQPQHF. CDR3 in DNA: TGTGCCAGCAGTGGAAGGGCAACAGGTTATAGCAATCAGCCCCAGCATTTT.

The rearrangement links TRBV3-1 (or the pseudogene TRBV3-2) to TRBJ1-4, with 7 bases fitting TRBD1. CDR1 LGHDT and CDR2 YNNKEL come from the germline V gene (reference sequence). V shed 3 bases and J 15 bases; nucleotides not matched to a gene: 13. CDR3 length: 14 residues. The CDR3 DNA reads TGTGCCAGCAGCCACAACGGACAGGACTCTCCCTTGTTTTTT. This gives the protein CASSHNGQDSPLFF.